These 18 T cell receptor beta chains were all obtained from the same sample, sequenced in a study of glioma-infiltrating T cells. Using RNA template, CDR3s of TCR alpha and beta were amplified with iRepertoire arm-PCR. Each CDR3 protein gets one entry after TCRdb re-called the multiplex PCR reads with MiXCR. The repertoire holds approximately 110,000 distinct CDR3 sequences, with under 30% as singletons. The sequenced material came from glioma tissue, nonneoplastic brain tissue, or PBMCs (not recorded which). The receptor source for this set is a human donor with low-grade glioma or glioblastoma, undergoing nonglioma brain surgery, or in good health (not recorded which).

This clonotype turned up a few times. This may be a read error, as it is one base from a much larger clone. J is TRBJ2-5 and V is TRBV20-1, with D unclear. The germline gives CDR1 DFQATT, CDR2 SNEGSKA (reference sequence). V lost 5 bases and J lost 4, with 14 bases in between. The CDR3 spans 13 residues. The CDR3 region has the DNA TGCAGTGCTCTAAAAAAACTGAGAGAGACCCAGTACTTC. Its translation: CSALKKLRETQYF.

The CDR3 is CASSFLAGGSPPEQFF. The CDR3, as DNA: TGTGCCAGCAGCTTTCTAGCGGGAGGATCCCCCCCTGAGCAGTTCTTC. V is TRBV7-9 and J is TRBJ2-1; 11 nucleotides line up with TRBD2. V gave up 3 bases and J gave up 9 bases; unmatched junction bases: 10. Germline V gives CDR1 SEHNR, CDR2 FQNEAQ (reference sequence). The length of the CDR3 is 16 residues.

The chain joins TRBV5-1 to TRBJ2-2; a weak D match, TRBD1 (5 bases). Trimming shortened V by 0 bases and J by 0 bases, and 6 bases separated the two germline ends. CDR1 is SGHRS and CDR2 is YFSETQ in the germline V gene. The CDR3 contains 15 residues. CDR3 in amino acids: CASSLGTPNTGELFF. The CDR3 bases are TGCGCCAGCAGCTTGGGGACACCGAACACCGGGGAGCTGTTTTTT. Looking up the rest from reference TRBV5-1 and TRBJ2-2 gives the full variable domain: KAGVTQTPRYLIKTRGQQVTLSCSPISGHRSVSWYQQTPGQGLQFLFEYFSETQRNKGNFPGRFSGRQFSNSRSEMNVSTLELGDSALYLCASSLGTPNTGELFFGEGSRLTVL.

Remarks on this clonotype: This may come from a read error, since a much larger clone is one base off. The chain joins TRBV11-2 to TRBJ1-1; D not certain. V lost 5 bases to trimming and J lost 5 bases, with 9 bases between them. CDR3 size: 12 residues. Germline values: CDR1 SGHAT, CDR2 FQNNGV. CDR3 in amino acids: CASSPVWTEAFF. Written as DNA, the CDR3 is TGTGCCAGCAGCCCCGTGTGGACTGAAGCTTTCTTT.

The CDR3 loop reads CASSLGGGGTDRQYF. The DNA of the CDR3 is TGTGCCAGCAGCTTAGGCGGGGGGGGCACAGATAGACAGTATTTT. This chain joins TRBV27 and TRBJ2-3, with TRBD2 matching 9 bases. The CDR3 spans 15 residues. Germline V CDR1 and CDR2: MNHEY, SMNVEV (reference sequence). Trimming at V came to 6 bases and at J to 12 bases, leaving 16 bases not matched to a gene.

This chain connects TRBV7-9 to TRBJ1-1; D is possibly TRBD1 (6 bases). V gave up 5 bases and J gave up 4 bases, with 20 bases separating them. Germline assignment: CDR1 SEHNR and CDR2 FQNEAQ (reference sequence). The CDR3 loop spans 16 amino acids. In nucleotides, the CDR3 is TGTGCCAGCAGCCTGCCAAGAGGGGGAGACGGCACTGAAGCTTTCTTT. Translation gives CASSLPRGGDGTEAFF.

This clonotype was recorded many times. The CDR3 DNA follows: TGCGCCAGCAGCTTAGTAAGAGATAGCAATGAGCAGTTCTTC. Amino acid sequence: CASSLVRDSNEQFF. The chain employs TRBV5-1 and TRBJ2-1; D remains unclear. CDR3 length equals 14 residues. Deletions cut 2 bases from V and 6 bases from J, with 12 bases between. The germline gives CDR1 SGHRS, CDR2 YFSETQ.

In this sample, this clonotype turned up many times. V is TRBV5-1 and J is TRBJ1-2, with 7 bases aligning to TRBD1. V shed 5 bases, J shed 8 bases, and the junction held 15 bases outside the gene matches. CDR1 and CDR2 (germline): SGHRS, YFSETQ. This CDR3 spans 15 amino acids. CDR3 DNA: TGCGCCAGCAGACTTCGCTCGACAGGGAATGACGGCTACACCTTC. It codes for CASRLRSTGNDGYTF.

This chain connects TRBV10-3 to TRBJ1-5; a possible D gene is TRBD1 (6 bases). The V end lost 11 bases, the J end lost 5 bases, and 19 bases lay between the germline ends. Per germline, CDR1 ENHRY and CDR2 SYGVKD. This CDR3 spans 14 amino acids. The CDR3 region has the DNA TGTGCCGCCAGGGGCATCAAGGACCATCAGCCCCAGCATTTT. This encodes CAARGIKDHQPQHF.

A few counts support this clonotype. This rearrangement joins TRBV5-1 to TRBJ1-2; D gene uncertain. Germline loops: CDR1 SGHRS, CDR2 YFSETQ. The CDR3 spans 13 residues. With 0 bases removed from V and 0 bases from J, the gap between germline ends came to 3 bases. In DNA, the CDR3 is TGCGCCAGCAGCTTGGTATCTAACTATGGCTACACCTTC. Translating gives CASSLVSNYGYTF.

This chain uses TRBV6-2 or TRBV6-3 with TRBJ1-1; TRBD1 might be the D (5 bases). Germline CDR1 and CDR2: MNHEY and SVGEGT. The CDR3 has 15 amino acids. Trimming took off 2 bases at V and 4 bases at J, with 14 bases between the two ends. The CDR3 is CASSYGQGGGTEAFF. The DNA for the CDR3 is TGTGCCAGCAGTTACGGCCAGGGCGGCGGCACTGAAGCTTTCTTT.

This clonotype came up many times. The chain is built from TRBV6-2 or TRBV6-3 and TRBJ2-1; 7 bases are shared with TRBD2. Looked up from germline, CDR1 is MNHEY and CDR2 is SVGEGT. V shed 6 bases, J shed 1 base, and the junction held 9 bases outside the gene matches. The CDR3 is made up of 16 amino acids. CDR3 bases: TGTGCCAGCAGCACACTAGCGCCCGATTCCTACAATGAGCAGTTCTTC. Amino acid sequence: CASSTLAPDSYNEQFF.

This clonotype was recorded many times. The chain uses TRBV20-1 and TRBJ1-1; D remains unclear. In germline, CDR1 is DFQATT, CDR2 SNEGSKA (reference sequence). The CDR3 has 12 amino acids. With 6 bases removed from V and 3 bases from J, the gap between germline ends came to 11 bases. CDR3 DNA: TGCAGTGCGGCCGGAAGGGACACTGAAGCTTTCTTT. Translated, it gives CSAAGRDTEAFF.

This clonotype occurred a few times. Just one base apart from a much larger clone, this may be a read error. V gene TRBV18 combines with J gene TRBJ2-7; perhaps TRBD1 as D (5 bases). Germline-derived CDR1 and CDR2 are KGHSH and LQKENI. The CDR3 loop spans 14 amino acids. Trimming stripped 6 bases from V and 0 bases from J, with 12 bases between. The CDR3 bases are TGTGCCAGCTCCCAGGGCCCGAGCTCCTACGAGCAGTACTTC. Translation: CASSQGPSSYEQYF. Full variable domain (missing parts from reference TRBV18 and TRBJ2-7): NAGVMQNPRHLVRRRGQEARLRCSPMKGHSHVYWYRQLPEEGLKFMVYLQKENIIDESGMPKERFSAEFPKEGPSILRIQQVVRGDSAAYFCASSQGPSSYEQYFGPGTRLTVT.

Here the CDR3 reads CAWRVAGGTYEQYF. The CDR3 DNA sequence: TGTGCCTGGAGAGTAGCGGGAGGGACCTACGAGCAGTACTTC. This sequence joins TRBV30 and TRBJ2-7; TRBD2 matches 11 bases. The CDR3 spans 14 residues. The junction had 3 bases not matched to a gene; V was cut back by 3 bases and J by 2 bases. Germline V CDR1 and CDR2: GTSNPN, SVGIG (reference sequence).

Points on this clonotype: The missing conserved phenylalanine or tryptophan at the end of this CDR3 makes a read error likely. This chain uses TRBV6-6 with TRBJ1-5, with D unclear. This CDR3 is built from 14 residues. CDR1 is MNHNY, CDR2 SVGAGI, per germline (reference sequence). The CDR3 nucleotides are TGTGCCAGCACTTACATGAATAGCAATCAGCCCCAGCATCTT. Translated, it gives CASTYMNSNQPQHL.

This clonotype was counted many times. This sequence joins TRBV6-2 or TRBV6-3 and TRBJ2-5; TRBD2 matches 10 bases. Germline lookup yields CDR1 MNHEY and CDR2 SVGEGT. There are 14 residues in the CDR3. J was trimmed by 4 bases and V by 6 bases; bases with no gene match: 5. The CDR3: CASSPSGGGETQYF. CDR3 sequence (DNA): TGTGCCAGCAGCCCTAGCGGGGGAGGAGAGACCCAGTACTTC.

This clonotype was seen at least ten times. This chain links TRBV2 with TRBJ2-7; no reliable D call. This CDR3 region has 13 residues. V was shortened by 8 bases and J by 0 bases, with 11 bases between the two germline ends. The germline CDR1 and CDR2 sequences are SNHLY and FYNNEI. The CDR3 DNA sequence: TGTGCCAGCGTTAAACCTAGCTCCTACGAGCAGTACTTC. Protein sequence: CASVKPSSYEQYF.